One sample yielded the 19 T cell receptor beta chains listed below, sequenced in a study of OX40 agonist ivuxolimab in advanced cancers. TCRdb's copy holds only in-frame clones and misses some; the assay was immunoSEQ multiplex PCR. This sample yields 50,000 to 70,000 clones, of which around 84% are seen a single time; 0.5% to 0.7% belongs to the top ten. The source material was CD4+ or CD8+ T cells sorted from blood, sampled in a trial of the OX40 agonist ivuxolimab. These receptors were taken from an adult with an advanced solid tumor such as melanoma, head and neck, liver or kidney cancer.

The rearrangement joins TRBV18 to TRBJ2-5, with 7 positions matching TRBD1. Germline V gives CDR1 KGHSH, CDR2 LQKENI. CDR3 length: 15 amino acids. With V trimmed by 0 bases and J by 5 bases, 6 bases remained unmatched. In nucleotides, the CDR3 is TGTGCCAGCTCACCACCTCAGACAGGGACCGAGACCCAGTACTTC. It translates to CASSPPQTGTETQYF.

The J gene is TRBJ1-2, the V gene TRBV15; D is ambiguous. The V gene lost 1 base and the J gene lost 0 bases, with 3 bases spanning the gap. Germline CDR1 reads LNHNV; CDR2 reads YYDKDF (reference sequence). The CDR3 has 13 residues. The CDR3: CATSRATNYGYTF. The DNA of the CDR3 is TGTGCCACCAGCAGAGCGACTAACTATGGCTACACCTTC.

The table lists this clone with a few counts. The chain recombines TRBV27 with TRBJ2-6; tentative D call: TRBD2 (6 bases). Germline loops: CDR1 MNHEY, CDR2 SMNVEV (reference sequence). The CDR3 extends over 17 amino acids. Trimming stripped 3 bases from V and 1 base from J, with 13 bases between. The chain's CDR3 is CASSLVGGTSGANVLTF. In nucleotides, the CDR3 is TGTGCCAGCAGTTTGGTCGGCGGGACTTCTGGGGCCAACGTCCTGACTTTC.

The chain is built from TRBV7-2 and TRBJ1-1; 8 bases match TRBD1. This CDR3 spans 12 amino acids. Germline V gene lookup returns CDR1 SGHTA and CDR2 FQGNSA. J lost 10 bases, V lost 6 bases, and 7 bases had no gene match. For the CDR3, the DNA is TGTGCCAGCAGACCTCAGGGGGCGCGAGCTTTCTTT. Residues: CASRPQGARAFF.

The chain carries TRBV10-2 and TRBJ2-7, with D perhaps TRBD2 (6 bases). The CDR3 loop spans 12 amino acids. V shed 4 bases and J shed 3 bases, with 7 bases lying between them. The V gene's germline CDR1 is WSHSY and CDR2 SAAADI. The CDR3: CASSGSGYEQYF. For the CDR3, the DNA is TGCGCCAGCAGTGGTAGCGGCTACGAGCAGTACTTC.

The rearrangement uses TRBV7-2 and TRBJ2-7; 8 bases match TRBD2. Germline trimming cut 4 bases from V and 3 bases from J; bases unmatched to any gene: 14. The germline V gene encodes CDR1 SGHTA and CDR2 FQGNSA. The CDR3 has 17 residues. CDR3 nucleotide sequence: TGTGCCAGCAGCTCCTCAACAACCGGGACTAGAGGCTACGAGCAGTACTTC. This gives the protein CASSSSTTGTRGYEQYF. Using reference TRBV7-2 and TRBJ2-7 for the parts outside the CDR3, the full variable domain is GAGVSQSPSNKVTEKGKDVELRCDPISGHTALYWYRQSLGQGLEFLIYFQGNSAPDKSGLPSDRFSAERTGGSVSTLTIQRTQQEDSAVYLCASSSSTTGTRGYEQYFGPGTRLTVT.

The chain combines TRBV19 with TRBJ2-6; perhaps TRBD1 as D (5 bases). The germline gives CDR1 LNHDA, CDR2 SQIVND (reference sequence). The CDR3 has 16 residues. Trimming removed 4 bases from V and 2 bases from J, with 12 bases in between. CDR3 nucleotide sequence: TGTGCCAGTAGTACCCAGGGATTGACTGGGGCCAACGTCCTGACTTTC. Protein product: CASSTQGLTGANVLTF.

CDR3 DNA: TGTGCCAGCAGCTTGTTTGGAGCTCAAGAGCAGTTCTTC. Its translation is CASSLFGAQEQFF. This chain joins TRBV5-6 and TRBJ2-1, with D uncertain. V shed 1 base and J shed 10 bases, with 12 bases lying between them. Germline V lookup: CDR1 SGHDT, CDR2 YYEEEE. The CDR3 contains 13 residues.

The chain joins TRBV7-3 to TRBJ2-3; TRBD2 aligns across 13 bases. Germline V lookup: CDR1 SGHTA, CDR2 FQGTGA. The CDR3 extends over 16 amino acids. Trimming removed 2 bases from V and 2 bases from J; junction bases left unmatched: 1. The CDR3 DNA reads as TGTGCCAGCAGCTTAGGGACTAGCGGGAACACAGATACGCAGTATTTT. It is translated as CASSLGTSGNTDTQYF.

This clone was seen more than once but under ten times. The J gene is TRBJ2-7, the V gene TRBV6-1, with TRBD2 matching 7 bases. This CDR3 has 15 amino acids. The junction had 6 bases not matched to a gene; V was cut back by 1 base and J by 3 bases. Germline CDR1 is MNHNS and CDR2 is SASEGT. CDR3 sequence: CASSEGGGPLYEQYF. Written as DNA, the CDR3 is TGTGCCAGCAGTGAAGGCGGGGGTCCCCTCTACGAGCAGTACTTC.

This clone is a singleton in its sample. J is TRBJ2-5 and V is TRBV20-1; tentatively, D is TRBD1 (5 bases). The CDR3 runs 10 residues. The ends were cut back, 8 bases at V and 7 bases at J, with 11 bases in the middle. Germline values: CDR1 DFQATT, CDR2 SNEGSKA (reference sequence). DNA for the CDR3: TGCAGTTCCGGGCAGGGGACCCAGTACTTC. Translation: CSSGQGTQYF.

The V gene is TRBV5-8, the J gene TRBJ2-3; D unclear. Trimming pared 6 bases from V and 6 bases from J, leaving 17 bases between. Germline V gene data show CDR1 as SGHTS and CDR2 as YDEGEE. The CDR3 length is 14 residues. The CDR3 loop is CASKHLQETDTQYF. As DNA, the CDR3 is TGTGCCAGCAAACACCTGCAGGAGACGGATACGCAGTATTTT.

Judged by abundance, this clone is medium-sized. This sample also contains other DNA sequences that code for the same CDR3. The gene calls are TRBV28 and TRBJ1-5, with no clear D. Trimming left V 3 bases short and J 1 base short, with 10 bases between. This CDR3 contains 15 residues. CDR1 is MDHEN, CDR2 SYDVKM, per germline. The CDR3: CASSFRRGSNQPQHF. As DNA, the CDR3 is TGTGCCAGCAGTTTTCGTCGAGGAAGCAATCAGCCCCAGCATTTT.

This clone has a handful of counts. The chain joins TRBV4-2 to TRBJ2-2, with a weak D call TRBD2 (6 bases). The V end was cut by 0 bases, the J end by 3 bases, with 20 bases between. Germline lookup yields CDR1 LGHNA and CDR2 YNFKEQ. The CDR3 extends over 19 amino acids. The CDR3 is CASSQDRPATSGYTGELFF. The CDR3 region has the DNA TGTGCCAGCAGCCAAGATCGCCCGGCCACGAGCGGGTACACCGGGGAGCTGTTTTTT.

This chain uses TRBV4-3 with TRBJ1-4; D perhaps matches TRBD1 (6 bases). Germline assignment: CDR1 LGHNA and CDR2 YSLEER. The CDR3 consists of 16 residues. The ends were cut back, 4 bases at V and 8 bases at J, with 20 bases in the middle. The CDR3 region is CASSRGATGREEKLFF. The DNA of the CDR3 is TGCGCCAGCAGCCGAGGAGCGACAGGACGCGAAGAAAAACTGTTTTTT.

The chain recombines TRBV2 with TRBJ1-5; D is possibly TRBD1 (6 bases). From germline, CDR1 is SNHLY and CDR2 FYNNEI. Trimming removed 5 bases from V and 5 bases from J, with 16 bases in between. This CDR3 has 15 residues. Written as DNA, the CDR3 is TGTGCCAGCAGTCCTGAAAGGGGGGGCCATCAGCCCCAGCATTTT. It yields the protein CASSPERGGHQPQHF.

This chain uses TRBV7-8 with TRBJ2-2; 9 bases agree with TRBD2. This CDR3 region has 18 residues. The trim removed 2 bases at V and 4 bases at J, leaving 11 bases unmatched. CDR1 SGHVS and CDR2 FQNEAQ come from the germline V gene. The CDR3 DNA reads as TGTGCCAGCAGCTTACCCCCGGGGGCGGGAGGGCGCACCGGGGAGCTGTTTTTT. This sequence encodes CASSLPPGAGGRTGELFF.

This clone was seen a few times. This sequence joins TRBV4-1 and TRBJ2-3; D is unresolved. This CDR3 contains 14 residues. The germline gives CDR1 MGHRA, CDR2 YSYEKL. Trimming cost V 4 bases and J 2 bases, with 10 bases left between them. The chain's CDR3 is CASSLRLTTDTQYF. DNA for the CDR3: TGCGCCAGCAGCCTGAGGCTTACCACAGATACGCAGTATTTT.

This chain connects TRBV6-5 to TRBJ1-2; D remains ambiguous. The CDR3 is 11 residues long. The germline CDR1 and CDR2 sequences are MNHEY and SVGAGI. V lost 7 bases and J 10 bases, leaving 13 bases between the germline ends. The CDR3 is CASTSRATYTF. DNA for the CDR3: TGTGCCAGCACCTCACGGGCGACCTACACCTTC.